This TCR beta chain was sequenced during a study of blood T cell repertoires in COVID-19 (dated by TCRdb to the early 2020s). For the wider study: Samples covering the acute and convalescent phases of COVID-19 were provided by collaborators in the United States, Italy and Spain. The samples were drawn from two sources: the first 160 participants of the ongoing ImmuneRACE study, and 1,000 to 1,500 subjects contributed by 6 global collaborators. The repertoires were made available in a free public database intended to serve as a resource for research on the immune response to SARS-CoV-2. Where available, HLA class I and class II types were obtained from metadata supplied by the sample provider rather than from assay-based typing. The prospective study material was composed of cDNA or gDNA derived from T cells, B-cell-depleted T cells, or PBMCs. The dataset comprised deeply sampled blood TCRbeta repertoires from subjects exposed to, actively infected with, or recovered from COVID-19. The sample metadata nearly always contained a de-identified subject ID, COVID-19 status, age in years and sex. Broad study findings and their caveats: The amount of clinical and demographic metadata varied by source and participant and was provided uncurated.

Trimming removed 4 bases from V and 4 bases from J; the gene matches leave 6 bases unexplained. The germline V gene (reference sequence) supplies CDR1 MNHEY and CDR2 SMNVEV. The CDR3 has 15 amino acids, counting the end cysteine and phenylalanine. The entry retains the CDR3 DNA only, 45 bases that are in frame from base 1. At one collaborating source in Seattle, patients were enrolled during active infection and were followed longitudinally through the course of disease. The collaborating institutions used their own protocols to collect whole blood in K2EDTA tubes. Collaborator samples were shipped for TCRbeta analysis as frozen whole blood, isolated PBMCs, or DNA extracted from either sample type. TCRbeta CDR3 regions were amplified from genomic DNA by means of the immunoSEQ Assay, a bias-controlled multiplex PCR. The study's processing was this. Nucleated cell counts per sample were estimated from amplification of reference gene primers within the assay. Sequence reads were collapsed and filtered to measure the absolute abundance of every unique TCRbeta CDR3 rearrangement. For each sample, productive Simpson clonality was calculated by taking the square root of Simpson's diversity index across productive rearrangements. Entries here come from immuneACCESS through TCRdb and include only in-frame sequences with V and J called. Some clones fail to appear in such tables; in the studies checked, an unresolved V gene covers under half of the shortfall, and the cause of the remainder is unknown. V, J and clone size were drawn from that table, and D and trimming were deduced from the DNA. The sample records approximately 350,000 clones, roughly 90% of which are singletons. About 3% of the sample lies in the top ten.

This clone appeared a single time. It has no known antigen specificity. There are no base qualities to consult, and no much larger clone falls within one base. The source is a woman aged 30 to 39 with COVID-19, enrolled during active disease. Sequencing used peripheral blood. Recombination linked TRBV27 to TRBJ2-1, and 8 bases in between align with TRBD1. The CDR3 loop reads CASSSGGEGYNEQFF. At the DNA level, the sequence is TGTGCCAGCAGTTCAGGGGGCGAGGGTTACAATGAGCAGTTCTTC.